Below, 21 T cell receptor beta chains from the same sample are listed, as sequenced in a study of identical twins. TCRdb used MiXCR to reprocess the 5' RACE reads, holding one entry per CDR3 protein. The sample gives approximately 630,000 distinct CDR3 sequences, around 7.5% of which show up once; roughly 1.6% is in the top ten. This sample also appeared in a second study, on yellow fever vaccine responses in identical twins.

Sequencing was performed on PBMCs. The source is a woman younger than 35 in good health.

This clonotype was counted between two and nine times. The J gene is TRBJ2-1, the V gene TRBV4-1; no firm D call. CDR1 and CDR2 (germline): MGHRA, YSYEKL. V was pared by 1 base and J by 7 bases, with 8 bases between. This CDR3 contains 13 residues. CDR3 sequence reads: CASSQGYRNEQFF. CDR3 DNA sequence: TGCGCCAGCAGCCAAGGTTATCGAAATGAGCAGTTCTTC.

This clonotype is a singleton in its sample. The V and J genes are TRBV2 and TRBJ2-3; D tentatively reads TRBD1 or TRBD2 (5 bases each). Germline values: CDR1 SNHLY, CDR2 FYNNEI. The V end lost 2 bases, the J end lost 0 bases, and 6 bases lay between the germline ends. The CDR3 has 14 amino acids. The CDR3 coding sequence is TGTGCCAGCAGTGAATGGGACAGCACAGATACGCAGTATTTT. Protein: CASSEWDSTDTQYF.

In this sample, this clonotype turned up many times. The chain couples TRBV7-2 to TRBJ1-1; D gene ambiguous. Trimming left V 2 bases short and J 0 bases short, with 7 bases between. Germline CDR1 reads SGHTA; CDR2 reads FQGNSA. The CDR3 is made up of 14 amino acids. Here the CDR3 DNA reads TGTGCCAGCAGCTTAAGATTCCTGAACACTGAAGCTTTCTTT. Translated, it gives CASSLRFLNTEAFF.

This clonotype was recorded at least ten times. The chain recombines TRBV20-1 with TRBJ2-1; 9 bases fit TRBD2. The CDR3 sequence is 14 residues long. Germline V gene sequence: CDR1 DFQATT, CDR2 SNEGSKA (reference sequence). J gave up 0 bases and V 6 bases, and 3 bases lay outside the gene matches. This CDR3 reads CSAPRGGSYNEQFF. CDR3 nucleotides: TGCAGTGCACCGCGGGGGGGCTCCTACAATGAGCAGTTCTTC.

CDR3 bases: TGTGCCAGCACCTCACTAGACAGGGACGAGCAGTACTTC. Translated, it gives CASTSLDRDEQYF. The chain has TRBV28 and TRBJ2-7, with 7 bases matching TRBD1. The CDR3 covers 13 residues. CDR1 and CDR2 (germline): MDHEN, SYDVKM. Trimming took 7 bases from V and 5 from J; bases not matched to a gene: 8.

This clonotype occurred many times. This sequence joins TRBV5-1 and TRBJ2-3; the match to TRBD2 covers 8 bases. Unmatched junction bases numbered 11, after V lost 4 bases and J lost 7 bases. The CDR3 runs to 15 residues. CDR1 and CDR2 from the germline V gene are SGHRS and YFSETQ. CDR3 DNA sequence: TGCGCCAGCAGCGAAATCAGCGGGGGCGGGAATACGCAGTATTTT. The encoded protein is CASSEISGGGNTQYF. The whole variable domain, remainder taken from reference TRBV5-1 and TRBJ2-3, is KAGVTQTPRYLIKTRGQQVTLSCSPISGHRSVSWYQQTPGQGLQFLFEYFSETQRNKGNFPGRFSGRQFSNSRSEMNVSTLELGDSALYLCASSEISGGGNTQYFGPGTRLTVL.

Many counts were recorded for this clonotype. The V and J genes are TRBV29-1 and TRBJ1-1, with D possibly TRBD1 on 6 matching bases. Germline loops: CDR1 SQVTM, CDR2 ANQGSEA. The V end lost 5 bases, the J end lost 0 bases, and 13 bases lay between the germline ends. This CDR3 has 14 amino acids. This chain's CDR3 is CSVSPGTLNTEAFF. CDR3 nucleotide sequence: TGCAGCGTTTCGCCTGGGACACTGAACACTGAAGCTTTCTTT. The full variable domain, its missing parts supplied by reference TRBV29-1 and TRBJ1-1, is SAVISQKPSRDICQRGTSLTIQCQVDSQVTMMFWYRQQPGQSLTLIATANQGSEATYESGFVIDKFPISRPNLTFSTLTVSNMSPEDSSIYLCSVSPGTLNTEAFFGQGTRLTVV.

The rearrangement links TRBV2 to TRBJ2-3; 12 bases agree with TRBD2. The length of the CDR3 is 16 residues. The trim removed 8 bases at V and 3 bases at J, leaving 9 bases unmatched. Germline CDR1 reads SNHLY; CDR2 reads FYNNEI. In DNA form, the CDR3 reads TGTGCCAGCCGCAAGACTAGCGGGAGTTTTACAGATACGCAGTATTTT. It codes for CASRKTSGSFTDTQYF.

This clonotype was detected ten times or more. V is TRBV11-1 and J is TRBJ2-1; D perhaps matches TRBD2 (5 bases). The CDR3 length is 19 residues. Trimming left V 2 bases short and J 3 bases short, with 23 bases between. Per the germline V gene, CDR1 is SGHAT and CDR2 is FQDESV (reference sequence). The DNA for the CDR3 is TGTGCCAGCAGCTTAAATTCCGTCTTGATTCGGGATAACTACAATGAGCAGTTCTTC. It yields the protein CASSLNSVLIRDNYNEQFF.

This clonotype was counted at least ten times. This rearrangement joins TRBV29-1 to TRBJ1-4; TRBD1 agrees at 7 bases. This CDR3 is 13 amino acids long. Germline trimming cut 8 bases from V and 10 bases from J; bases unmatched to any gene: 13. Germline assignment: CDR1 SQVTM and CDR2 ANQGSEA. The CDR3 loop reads CSSDITGDGKLFF. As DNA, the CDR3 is TGCAGCTCTGACATCACAGGGGATGGAAAACTGTTTTTT.

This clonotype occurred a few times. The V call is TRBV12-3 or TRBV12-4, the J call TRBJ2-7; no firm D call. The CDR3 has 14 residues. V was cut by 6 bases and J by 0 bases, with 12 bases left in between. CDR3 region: CASSRSPPSYEQYF. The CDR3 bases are TGTGCCAGCAGCCGTTCTCCTCCCTCCTACGAGCAGTACTTC.

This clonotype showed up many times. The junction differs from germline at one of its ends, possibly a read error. CDR3 DNA sequence: TGTGCCAGCAGTTCGAAGAACAGGGGGCCCGTCGGGGATTTT. Translating gives CASSSKNRGPVGDF. The V call is TRBV12-3 or TRBV12-4, the J call TRBJ1-3; 9 nucleotides match TRBD1. This CDR3 is built from 14 residues.

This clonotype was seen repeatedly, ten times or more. CDR3 residues: CASSFLGSPGKNIQYF. The CDR3 DNA reads as TGTGCCAGCAGTTTTCTCGGCTCTCCAGGCAAAAACATTCAGTACTTC. The V and J genes are TRBV12-3 or TRBV12-4 and TRBJ2-4, with D unclear. V was pared by 3 bases and J by 3 bases, with 15 bases between. This CDR3 region has 16 residues.

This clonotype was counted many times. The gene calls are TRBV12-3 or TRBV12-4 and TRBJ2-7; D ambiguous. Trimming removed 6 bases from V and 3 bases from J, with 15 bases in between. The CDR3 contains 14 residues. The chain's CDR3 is CASSLTGSYYEQYF. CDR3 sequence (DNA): TGTGCCAGCAGCTTGACGGGCAGTTACTACGAGCAGTACTTC.

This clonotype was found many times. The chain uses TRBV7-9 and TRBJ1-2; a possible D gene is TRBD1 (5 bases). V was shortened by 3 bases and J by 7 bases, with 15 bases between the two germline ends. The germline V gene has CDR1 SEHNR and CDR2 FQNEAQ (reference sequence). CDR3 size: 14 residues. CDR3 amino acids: CASSFEGEVVGYTF. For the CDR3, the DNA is TGTGCCAGCAGCTTTGAAGGGGAGGTAGTTGGCTACACCTTC.

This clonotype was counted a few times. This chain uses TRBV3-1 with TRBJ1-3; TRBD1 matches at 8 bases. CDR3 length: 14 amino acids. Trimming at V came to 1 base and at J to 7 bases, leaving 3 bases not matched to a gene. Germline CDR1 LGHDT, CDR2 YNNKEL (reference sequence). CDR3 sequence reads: CASSQGRTGNTIYF. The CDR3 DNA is TGTGCCAGCAGCCAAGGGAGGACAGGGAACACCATATATTTT.

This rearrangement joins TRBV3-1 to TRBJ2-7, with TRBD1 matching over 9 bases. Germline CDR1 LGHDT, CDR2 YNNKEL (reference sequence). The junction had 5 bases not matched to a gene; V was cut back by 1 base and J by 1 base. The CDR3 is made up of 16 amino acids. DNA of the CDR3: TGTGCCAGCAGCCAAGTTAGGACAGGGGCATCCTACGAGCAGTACTTC. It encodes CASSQVRTGASYEQYF.

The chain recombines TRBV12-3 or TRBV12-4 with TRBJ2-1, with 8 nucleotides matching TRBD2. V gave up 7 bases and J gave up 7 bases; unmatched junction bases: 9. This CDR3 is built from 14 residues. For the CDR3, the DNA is TGTGCCAGCACCCGGGGGGGACTAGTGAATGAGCAGTTCTTC. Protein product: CASTRGGLVNEQFF.

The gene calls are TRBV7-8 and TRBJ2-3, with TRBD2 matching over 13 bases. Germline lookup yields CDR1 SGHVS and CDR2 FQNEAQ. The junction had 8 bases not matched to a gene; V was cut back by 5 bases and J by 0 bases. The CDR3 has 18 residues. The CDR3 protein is CASSRRTSGRTSTDTQYF. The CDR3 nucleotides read TGTGCCAGCAGCCGCCGGACTAGCGGGAGAACGAGCACAGATACGCAGTATTTT.

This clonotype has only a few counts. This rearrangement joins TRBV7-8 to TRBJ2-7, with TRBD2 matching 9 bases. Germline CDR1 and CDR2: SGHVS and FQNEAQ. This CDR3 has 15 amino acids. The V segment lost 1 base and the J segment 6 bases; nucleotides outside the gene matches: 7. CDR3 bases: TGTGCCAGCAGCTTAGTGTCAAGCGGGGGGCTCGAGCAGTACGTC. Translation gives CASSLVSSGGLEQYV.

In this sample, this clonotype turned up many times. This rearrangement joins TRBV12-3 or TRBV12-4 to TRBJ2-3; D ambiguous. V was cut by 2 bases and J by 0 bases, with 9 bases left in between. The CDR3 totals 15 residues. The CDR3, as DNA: TGTGCCAGCAGTTTAAGGCAGTCTAGCACAGATACGCAGTATTTT. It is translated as CASSLRQSSTDTQYF.